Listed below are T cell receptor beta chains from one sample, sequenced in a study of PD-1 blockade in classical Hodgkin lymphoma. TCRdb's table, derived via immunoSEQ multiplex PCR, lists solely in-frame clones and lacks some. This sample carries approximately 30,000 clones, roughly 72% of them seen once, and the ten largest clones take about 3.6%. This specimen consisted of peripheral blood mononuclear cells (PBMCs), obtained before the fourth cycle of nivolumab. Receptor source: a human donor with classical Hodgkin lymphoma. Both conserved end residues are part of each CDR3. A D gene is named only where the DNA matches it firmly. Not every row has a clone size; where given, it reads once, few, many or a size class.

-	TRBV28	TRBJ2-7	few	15	CASRTGHLRRYEQYF	TGTGCCAGCAGAACCGGGCACCTAAGAAGGTACGAGCAGTACTTC
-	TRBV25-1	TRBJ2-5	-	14	CASSDSRKQETQYF	TGTGCCAGCAGTGATTCTAGAAAACAAGAGACCCAGTACTTC
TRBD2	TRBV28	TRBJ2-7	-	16	CASSLWSGISGDEQYF	TGTGCCAGCAGTTTATGGAGCGGGATCTCCGGGGACGAGCAGTACTTC
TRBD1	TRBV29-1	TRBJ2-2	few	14	CSVVYRGGTGELFF	TGCAGCGTTGTCTACAGGGGTGGAACCGGGGAGCTGTTTTTT
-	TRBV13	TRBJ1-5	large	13	CASSRQGNQPQHF	TGTGCCAGCAGTCGACAGGGCAATCAGCCCCAGCATTTT
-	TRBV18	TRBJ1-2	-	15	CASSPSRQTNYGYTF	TGTGCCAGCTCACCATCACGACAGACTAACTATGGCTACACCTTC
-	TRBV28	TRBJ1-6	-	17	CASSLGRGTSYNSPLHF	TGTGCCAGCAGCTTAGGTAGGGGGACGAGCTATAATTCACCCCTCCACTTT
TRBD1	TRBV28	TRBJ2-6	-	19	CASSFPRQGASSGANVLTF	TGTGCCAGCAGTTTCCCCCGACAGGGGGCAAGCTCTGGGGCCAACGTCCTGACTTTC
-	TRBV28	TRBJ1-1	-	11	CASSPAIEAFF	TGTGCCAGCAGCCCCGCCATTGAAGCTTTCTTT
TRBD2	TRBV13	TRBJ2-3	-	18	CASSLAASGDLLEGTQYF	TGTGCCAGCAGCTTAGCGGCTAGCGGGGACCTACTGGAGGGTACGCAGTATTTT
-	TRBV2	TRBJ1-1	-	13	CASGKAPNTEAFF	TGTGCCAGCGGTAAGGCCCCGAACACTGAAGCTTTCTTT
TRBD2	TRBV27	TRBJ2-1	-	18	CASSLFGLAGASYNEQFF	TGTGCCAGCAGTTTATTTGGACTAGCGGGGGCTTCCTACAATGAGCAGTTCTTC
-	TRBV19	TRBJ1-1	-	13	CASSILTNTEAFF	TGTGCCAGTAGTATCCTAACGAACACTGAAGCTTTCTTT
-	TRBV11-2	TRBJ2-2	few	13	CASSPKYTGELFF	TGTGCCAGCAGCCCGAAATACACCGGGGAGCTGTTTTTT
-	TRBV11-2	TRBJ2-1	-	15	CASSLGLIRSDEQFF	TGTGCCAGCAGCTTAGGGTTGATTAGGAGCGATGAGCAGTTCTTC
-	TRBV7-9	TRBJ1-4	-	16	CASSLEEGLTNEKLFF	TGTGCCAGCAGCTTAGAAGAGGGCCTGACTAATGAAAAACTGTTTTTT
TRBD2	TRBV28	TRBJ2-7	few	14	CASSVGLVEYEQYF	TGTGCCAGCAGTGTGGGACTAGTCGAGTACGAGCAGTACTTC
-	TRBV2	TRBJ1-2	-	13	CASSEALRLGYTF	TGTGCCAGCAGTGAAGCGCTACGGTTGGGCTACACCTTC
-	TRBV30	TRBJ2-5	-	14	CAWRPVINQETQYF	TGTGCCTGGAGGCCCGTAATTAACCAAGAGACCCAGTACTTC
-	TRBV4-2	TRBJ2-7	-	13	CASSQDGRDEQYF	TGTGCCAGCAGCCAAGACGGCCGAGACGAGCAGTACTTC
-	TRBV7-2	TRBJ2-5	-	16	CASSLASGVNQETQYF	TGTGCCAGCAGCTTAGCATCGGGAGTGAACCAAGAGACTCAGTACTTC
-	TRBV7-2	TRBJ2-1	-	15	CASSLGTQELNEQFF	TGTGCCAGCAGCCTTGGGACTCAAGAGCTAAATGAGCAGTTCTTC
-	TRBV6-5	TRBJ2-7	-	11	CASSHLDEQYF	TGTGCCAGCAGTCATCTTGACGAGCAGTACTTC
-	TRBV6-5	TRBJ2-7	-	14	CASSPGGSSYEQYF	TGTGCCAGCAGCCCTGGAGGGTCCTCCTACGAGCAGTACTTC
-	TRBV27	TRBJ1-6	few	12	CASSTASSPLHF	TGTGCCAGCAGCACCGCGAGTTCACCCCTCCACTTT
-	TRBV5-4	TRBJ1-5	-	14	CASSSRGSNQPQHF	TGTGCCAGCAGCTCGAGGGGAAGTAATCAGCCCCAGCATTTT
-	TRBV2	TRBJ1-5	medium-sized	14	CASSEVDSNQPQHF	TGTGCCAGCAGTGAGGTGGATAGCAATCAGCCCCAGCATTTT
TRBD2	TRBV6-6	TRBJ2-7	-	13	CATGAGGPWEQYF	TGTGCTACCGGCGCGGGGGGCCCGTGGGAGCAGTACTTC